This TCR beta chain was identified during a study of blood T cell repertoires in COVID-19. Measured with immunoSEQ multiplex PCR; TCRdb has only the in-frame clones, and not every one. In the table there are about 150,000 clones, about 85% of which are singletons. V lost 5 bases, J lost 4 bases, and 3 bases stayed unmatched. This CDR3 contains 15 residues. Germline CDR1 MNHEY, CDR2 SVGAGI. Sequencing used peripheral blood. The rearrangement uses TRBV6-5 and TRBJ2-3; 13 nucleotides agree with TRBD2. This TCR was sampled from a man aged 65-85 years who had recovered from COVID-19. CDR3 DNA: TGTGCCAGCAGTCGACTAGCGGGAGGAGCAGATACGCAGTATTTT. Its translation: CASSRLAGGADTQYF.